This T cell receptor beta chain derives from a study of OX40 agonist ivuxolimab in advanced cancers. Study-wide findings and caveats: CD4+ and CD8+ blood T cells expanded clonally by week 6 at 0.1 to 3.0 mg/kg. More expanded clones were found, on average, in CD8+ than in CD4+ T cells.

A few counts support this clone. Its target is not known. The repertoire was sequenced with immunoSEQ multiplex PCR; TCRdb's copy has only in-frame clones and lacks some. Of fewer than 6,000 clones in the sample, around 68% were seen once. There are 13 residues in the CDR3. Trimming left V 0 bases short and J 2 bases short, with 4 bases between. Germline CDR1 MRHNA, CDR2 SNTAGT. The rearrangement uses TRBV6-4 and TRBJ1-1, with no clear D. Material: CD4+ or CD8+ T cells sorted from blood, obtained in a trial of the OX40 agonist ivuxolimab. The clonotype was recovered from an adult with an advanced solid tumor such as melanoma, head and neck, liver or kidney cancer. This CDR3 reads CASSDSPNTEAFF. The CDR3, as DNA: TGTGCCAGCAGTGACTCGCCAAACACTGAAGCTTTCTTT.